The 8 T cell receptor beta chains given below trace back to one sample, sequenced in a study of T cells in Graves' hyperthyroidism and ophthalmopathy. It was RNA transcripts that yielded the amplified TCR beta CDR3 regions. TCR CDR3 underwent first-round RT-PCR with the HTBI primer set. TCRdb reprocessed the multiplex PCR reads via MiXCR and lists one record per CDR3 protein. The sample holds 300,000 to 350,000 distinct CDR3 sequences, more than 11% seen once. Material: blood. The receptors were sampled from a woman in her thirties with Graves' hyperthyroidism.

This clonotype was seen ten or more times. The rearrangement joins TRBV7-8 to TRBJ2-1; D is unclear. V lost 1 base and J lost 11, with 9 bases in between. The CDR3 is made up of 12 amino acids. Per the germline V gene, CDR1 is SGHVS and CDR2 is FQNEAQ. DNA for the CDR3: TGTGCCAGCAGCTTAGTGGCGGAGAAGCAGTTCTTC. The encoded protein is CASSLVAEKQFF.

The sample holds one count of this clonotype. A much larger clone lies a single base off, so this may be a read error. J is TRBJ2-7 and V is TRBV20-1; no clear D gene. Germline CDR1 DFQATT, CDR2 SNEGSKA (reference sequence). The CDR3 has 14 residues. The germline V and J ends were trimmed by 1 base and 2 bases, with 12 bases remaining between them. The CDR3 reads CSARATLPTYEQYF. CDR3 DNA sequence: TGCAGTGCTAGAGCCACACTCCCCACCTACGAGCAGTACTTC.

In this sample, this clonotype turned up a few times. The gene calls are TRBV29-1 and TRBJ2-3; TRBD2 agrees at 9 bases. This CDR3 is 17 amino acids long. CDR1 and CDR2 from the germline V gene are SQVTM and ANQGSEA. Trimming at V came to 1 base and at J to 2 bases, leaving 10 bases not matched to a gene. DNA for the CDR3: TGCAGCGTTGAAGGAGTGTTCGGCGGGAGGGCCACAGATACGCAGTATTTT. Amino acids: CSVEGVFGGRATDTQYF.

The genes are TRBV24-1 and TRBJ1-2; D unresolved. This CDR3 comprises 14 residues. V was pared by 4 bases and J by 8 bases, with 16 bases between. The germline CDR1 and CDR2 sequences are KGHDR and SFDVKD. The CDR3 loop reads CATSDPTPAGGYTF. CDR3 DNA sequence: TGTGCCACCAGTGACCCCACACCCGCGGGGGGCTACACCTTC.

This clonotype showed up many times. The chain links TRBV27 to TRBJ2-3; the D is unclear. CDR1 is MNHEY and CDR2 is SMNVEV in the germline V gene (reference sequence). This CDR3 has 12 amino acids. Trimming took off 10 bases at V and 0 bases at J, with 8 bases between the two ends. Here the CDR3 DNA reads TGTGCCACCTTCACTAGCACAGATACGCAGTATTTT. It translates to CATFTSTDTQYF.

This clonotype came up many times. The chain uses TRBV6-2 or TRBV6-3 and TRBJ2-1, with D hard to call. Germline assignment: CDR1 MNHEY and CDR2 SVGEGT. V lost 6 bases to trimming and J lost 9 bases, with 12 bases between them. This CDR3 spans 12 amino acids. The CDR3 DNA reads TGTGCCAGCAGCCCCCTTCTGATTGAGCAGTTCTTC. Translation: CASSPLLIEQFF.

The chain combines TRBV13 with TRBJ2-3; weak D call: TRBD2 (6 bases). The CDR3 sequence is 16 residues long. V was shortened by 0 bases and J by 2 bases, with 12 bases between the two germline ends. Germline CDR1 reads PRHDT; CDR2 reads FYEKMQ (reference sequence). In nucleotides, the CDR3 is TGTGCCAGCAGCTTAGGAGGGAGGTCCTTCACAGATACGCAGTATTTT. This translates into CASSLGGRSFTDTQYF.

The J gene is TRBJ1-4, the V gene TRBV7-8, with 7 bases fitting TRBD1. The CDR3 consists of 21 residues. Trimming at V came to 0 bases and at J to 0 bases, leaving 16 bases not matched to a gene. Per germline, CDR1 SGHVS and CDR2 FQNEAQ. CDR3 protein: CASSLASRQGKWDTTNEKLFF. In nucleotides, the CDR3 is TGTGCCAGCAGCTTAGCTTCTCGACAGGGAAAATGGGATACAACTAATGAAAAACTGTTTTTT.